The sample holds a few counts of the clone carrying this T cell receptor beta chain. The data originate from a study of blood T cell repertoires in COVID-19. Study background: Acute and convalescent COVID-19 specimens originated in the United States, Italy and Spain. Nucleic acid was either cDNA or gDNA, and it came from T cells, B-cell-depleted T cells, or PBMCs.

The germline V gene has CDR1 LGHDT and CDR2 YNNKEL (reference sequence). The CDR3 consists of 15 residues. V was clipped by 1 base and J by 7 bases, with 13 bases between them. As processed by the authors: Amplification of reference gene primers was used by the study to estimate nucleated cell counts. The method was immunoSEQ multiplex PCR; TCRdb's version includes in-frame clones alone and lacks a portion of them. That table is the source of V, J and clone size, and D and trimming were worked out from the DNA. The repertoire has about 250,000 clones, roughly 85% of them found once; the top ten carry around 10%. Assignments of participants to cohorts depended upon their own reported clinical history.

The sample was PBMCs or T cells enriched from blood (not recorded which). The genes are TRBV3-1 (or the pseudogene TRBV3-2) and TRBJ1-4, with a tentative D call TRBD1 (5 bases). The receptor was isolated from a woman in her fifties or sixties with acute COVID-19. The CDR3 sequence: CASSQGAGGFEKLFF. As DNA, the CDR3 is TGTGCCAGCAGCCAAGGTGCCGGGGGGTTTGAAAAACTGTTTTTT.